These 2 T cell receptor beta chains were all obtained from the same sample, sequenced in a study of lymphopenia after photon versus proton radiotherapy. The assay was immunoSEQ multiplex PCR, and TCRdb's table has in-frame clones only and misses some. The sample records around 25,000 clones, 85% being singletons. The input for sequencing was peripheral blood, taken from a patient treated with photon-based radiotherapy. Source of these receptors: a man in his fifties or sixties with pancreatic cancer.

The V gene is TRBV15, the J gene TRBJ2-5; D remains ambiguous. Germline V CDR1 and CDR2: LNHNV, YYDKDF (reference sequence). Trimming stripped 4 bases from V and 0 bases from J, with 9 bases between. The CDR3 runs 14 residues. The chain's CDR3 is CATSNDHYQETQYF. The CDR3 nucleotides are TGTGCCACCAGCAATGACCATTACCAAGAGACCCAGTACTTC.

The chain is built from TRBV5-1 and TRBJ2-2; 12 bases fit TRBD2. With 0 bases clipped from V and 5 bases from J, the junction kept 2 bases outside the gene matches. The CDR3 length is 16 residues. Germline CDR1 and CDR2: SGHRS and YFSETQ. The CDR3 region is CASSLATSGGTGELFF. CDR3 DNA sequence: TGCGCCAGCAGCTTGGCTACTAGCGGGGGGACCGGGGAGCTGTTTTTT.